This T cell receptor (beta chain) was captured in a study of blood T cell repertoires in COVID-19. Study-wide background: PBMCs, B-cell-depleted T cells, or T cells provided the cDNA or gDNA that made up the material.

Only in-frame clones appear in the TCRdb table, and some are missing; sequencing was by immunoSEQ multiplex PCR. The table has about 220,000 clones, about 85% seen once; the top ten hold approximately 2.6%. The germline V and J ends were trimmed by 6 bases and 0 bases, with 14 bases remaining between them. CDR1 LNHDA and CDR2 SQIVND come from the germline V gene (reference sequence). The CDR3 covers 15 residues. The clonotype comes from a man in his forties or fifties who had recovered from COVID-19. The chain recombines TRBV19 with TRBJ1-1; possibly TRBD1 for D (5 bases). What was sequenced was peripheral blood. CDR3 bases: TGTGCCAGTAGCCCCACAGGTAACCTGAACACTGAAGCTTTCTTT. Translating gives CASSPTGNLNTEAFF. Full variable domain (rest looked up from reference TRBV19 and TRBJ1-1): DGGITQSPKYLFRKEGQNVTLSCEQNLNHDAMYWYRQDPGQGLRLIYYSQIVNDFQKGDIAEGYSVSREKKESFPLTVTSAQKNPTAFYLCASSPTGNLNTEAFFGQGTRLTVV.